These 15 T cell receptor beta chains share one sample of origin, sequenced in a study of cytomegalovirus exposure and HLA in healthy donors. Repertoires were generated with immunoSEQ multiplex PCR, while TCRdb's copy carries only in-frame clones and drops some. The data show 200,000 to 300,000 clones, about 90% seen once. Sequenced: PBMCs. The origin of the receptors is a woman aged 25 to 45 in good health and CMV-seronegative.

The CDR3, as DNA: TGTGCCAGCAGCTTCTCGTTAGCGGGGCGCCAGTTCTTC. Translated: CASSFSLAGRQFF. The V call is TRBV7-3, the J call TRBJ2-1; 8 bases match TRBD2. J gave up 13 bases and V 3 bases, and 8 bases lay outside the gene matches. The CDR3 length is 13 residues. The germline V gene encodes CDR1 SGHTA and CDR2 FQGTGA.

This chain uses TRBV27 with TRBJ1-1; D call uncertain. V lost 5 bases to trimming and J lost 1 base, with 14 bases between them. In germline, CDR1 is MNHEY, CDR2 SMNVEV (reference sequence). This CDR3 region has 15 residues. Here the CDR3 reads CASSLYPDTNTEAFF. The CDR3 nucleotides are TGTGCCAGCAGTCTCTACCCAGACACGAACACTGAAGCTTTCTTT.

The V and J genes are TRBV27 and TRBJ2-2; 7 nucleotides match TRBD2. J was trimmed by 3 bases and V by 2 bases; bases with no gene match: 3. In germline, CDR1 is MNHEY, CDR2 SMNVEV (reference sequence). CDR3 length: 15 amino acids. The chain's CDR3 is CASSLRREYTGELFF. In nucleotides, the CDR3 is TGTGCCAGCAGTTTAAGGCGGGAGTACACCGGGGAGCTGTTTTTT.

The chain has TRBV27 and TRBJ2-7; D remains ambiguous. Deletions cut 5 bases from V and 5 bases from J, with 19 bases between. The CDR3 length is 15 residues. Germline assignment: CDR1 MNHEY and CDR2 SMNVEV (reference sequence). The CDR3 reads CASSPRLSPNNEQYF. The CDR3 bases are TGTGCCAGCAGTCCAAGACTGTCCCCGAACAACGAGCAGTACTTC.

The J gene is TRBJ2-1, the V gene TRBV5-1; no clear D gene. CDR1 and CDR2 (germline): SGHRS, YFSETQ. The CDR3 is made up of 14 amino acids. The V end was cut by 0 bases, the J end by 7 bases, with 11 bases between. The CDR3: CASSLDSFGNEQFF. The CDR3 bases are TGCGCCAGCAGCTTGGATTCCTTCGGGAATGAGCAGTTCTTC.

This clone was recorded once. This chain connects TRBV7-9 to TRBJ2-5; 9 bases align to TRBD1. V lost 1 base, J lost 1 base, and 7 bases stayed unmatched. Germline assignment: CDR1 SEHNR and CDR2 FQNEAQ (reference sequence). CDR3 size: 17 residues. As DNA, the CDR3 is TGTGCCAGCAGCTTAGGGCCCGGGACAGGGCTCCAAGAGACCCAGTACTTC. This sequence encodes CASSLGPGTGLQETQYF. The complete variable domain, with remaining parts taken from reference TRBV7-9 and TRBJ2-5, reads DTGVSQNPRHKITKRGQNVTFRCDPISEHNRLYWYRQTLGQGPEFLTYFQNEAQLEKSRLLSDRFSAERPKGSFSTLEIQRTEQGDSAMYLCASSLGPGTGLQETQYFGPGTRLLVL.

This clone has only a few counts. The chain links TRBV7-9 to TRBJ1-1; no firm D call. V lost 1 base and J 8 bases, leaving 14 bases between the germline ends. This CDR3 region has 14 residues. CDR1 and CDR2 from the germline V gene are SEHNR and FQNEAQ (reference sequence). CDR3 sequence reads: CASSLGGGWNEAFF. The CDR3 coding sequence is TGTGCCAGCAGCTTAGGAGGTGGATGGAACGAAGCTTTCTTT.

The rearrangement links TRBV19 to TRBJ1-1; TRBD1 is a possible D gene (5 bases). Germline V gene sequence: CDR1 LNHDA, CDR2 SQIVND (reference sequence). With 6 bases removed from V and 2 bases from J, the gap between germline ends came to 10 bases. The CDR3 length is 13 residues. The CDR3 DNA follows: TGTGCCAGTAGGATGGGGGAAAACACTGAAGCTTTCTTT. Translated, it gives CASRMGENTEAFF.

This chain links TRBV14 with TRBJ2-7, with D hard to call. Trimming removed 1 base from V and 7 bases from J, with 8 bases in between. The CDR3 is 12 residues long. CDR1 SGHDN and CDR2 FVKESK come from the germline V gene. In nucleotides, the CDR3 is TGTGCCAGCAGCCAAGGCGCTCTGGAGCAGTACTTC. Its translation: CASSQGALEQYF.

In this sample, this clone turned up once. V usage is TRBV21-1 and J usage is TRBJ1-5. TRBV21-1 is a recognized pseudogene. This CDR3 contains 12 residues. CDR3 amino acids: CAINRVNQPQHF. In DNA, the CDR3 is TGTGCCATCAACCGGGTGAATCAGCCCCAGCATTTT.

The chain is built from TRBV27 and TRBJ2-3, with TRBD2 matching over 10 bases. Germline V gene data show CDR1 as MNHEY and CDR2 as SMNVEV (reference sequence). The CDR3 extends over 16 amino acids. Trimming at V came to 5 bases and at J to 1 base, leaving 6 bases not matched to a gene. The CDR3 region has the DNA TGTGCCAGCAGTCTCACCGGGACTAGCGGCACAGATACGCAGTATTTT. Translated: CASSLTGTSGTDTQYF.

This chain uses TRBV28 with TRBJ1-4; perhaps TRBD1 as D (6 bases). The CDR3 is 16 residues long. Germline lookup yields CDR1 MDHEN and CDR2 SYDVKM. Trimming stripped 4 bases from V and 1 base from J, with 13 bases between. CDR3 nucleotides: TGTGCCAGCAGTTCCCCCGGACAGATAACTAATGAAAAACTGTTTTTT. This codes for CASSSPGQITNEKLFF.

The chain employs TRBV19 and TRBJ1-1; D possibly corresponds to TRBD1 (6 bases). Germline CDR1 LNHDA, CDR2 SQIVND (reference sequence). The CDR3 totals 15 residues. The V and J ends lost 9 bases and 1 base respectively, with 18 bases between them. CDR3: CASQSISRGNTEAFF. The CDR3 nucleotides read TGTGCCAGCCAAAGTATTAGCAGGGGGAACACTGAAGCTTTCTTT.

V and J are TRBV19 and TRBJ2-1, with D unresolved. Trimming cost V 9 bases and J 1 base, with 16 bases left between them. This CDR3 is built from 15 residues. Germline loops: CDR1 LNHDA, CDR2 SQIVND (reference sequence). The CDR3 sequence: CASGFNGGSYNEQFF. For the CDR3, the DNA is TGTGCCAGCGGGTTCAATGGCGGATCCTACAATGAGCAGTTCTTC.

The chain recombines TRBV19 with TRBJ2-5; no clear D. Germline V gene sequence: CDR1 LNHDA, CDR2 SQIVND (reference sequence). V lost 4 bases and J 5 bases, leaving 11 bases between the germline ends. This CDR3 is built from 13 residues. The CDR3 loop reads CASSSGPWETQYF. The CDR3 nucleotides read TGTGCCAGTAGTAGCGGACCCTGGGAGACCCAGTACTTC. The full variable domain, its missing parts supplied by reference TRBV19 and TRBJ2-5, is DGGITQSPKYLFRKEGQNVTLSCEQNLNHDAMYWYRQDPGQGLRLIYYSQIVNDFQKGDIAEGYSVSREKKESFPLTVTSAQKNPTAFYLCASSSGPWETQYFGPGTRLLVL.